This T cell receptor beta chain was retrieved from a study of beta chain features in type 1 diabetes. At the level of the study: Age and gender were similar between patients and healthy donors, as were cell yields.

The CDR3 contains 14 residues. Germline V gene sequence: CDR1 SGHAT, CDR2 FQNNGV. V shed 1 base and J shed 6 bases, with 10 bases lying between them. The sample holds a few counts of this clone. Its antigen is currently unknown. Expressed TCRB transcripts got sequenced, as all isolated RNA was reverse transcribed. Some clones are missing from TCRdb's copy, which holds only in-frame ones; the method was immunoSEQ multiplex PCR. The table has 600,000 or so clones, over 12% seen once. Populations isolated by sorting all had purity greater than 95%. Study-wide findings and caveats: Patients with Type 1 diabetes showed moderately but significantly shorter TCRB CDR3s in all four CD4+ subsets. Shorter templates might be favored by PCR, and equally so in patients and in controls.

The chain has TRBV11-2 and TRBJ2-1, with D hard to call. The sequencing sample was made of naive CD4+ T cells from blood. The clonotype comes from a man younger than 30 with type 1 diabetes. The chain's CDR3 is CASSLAGFRNEQFF. The CDR3 region has the DNA TGTGCCAGCAGCTTAGCCGGGTTCCGCAATGAGCAGTTCTTC.